The rows below give T cell receptor beta chains drawn from one sample of a study of cytomegalovirus exposure and HLA in healthy donors. Clones were sequenced by immunoSEQ multiplex PCR, and TCRdb holds only the in-frame ones, with some missing. The sample lists 120,000 to 150,000 clones, approximately 68% occurring once. Material for sequencing was PBMCs. These receptor sequences come from a man aged 35 to 55 in good health and CMV-seronegative. Both conserved end residues are part of each CDR3. D genes are given only for firm matches. Rows give clone size only sometimes, using once, few, many, or a class for an expanded clone.

>-|TRBJ2-7|-|TRBV4-1
TGCGCCAGCAGCCAACAGCCCACAGGAACCCCCTACGAGCAGTACTTC
CASSQQPTGTPYEQYF
>-|TRBJ1-4|-|TRBV6-5
TGTGCCAGCGGTAGGGGTGCAACTAATGAAAAACTGTTTTTT
CASGRGATNEKLFF
>few|TRBJ2-3|TRBD2|TRBV5-4
TGTGCCAGCAGCTTGGATTCTAGCGGAGACACAGATACGCAGTATTTT
CASSLDSSGDTDTQYF
>-|TRBJ1-1|TRBD1|TRBV6-5
TGTGCCAGCAGTTACCGGACAGGGAACACTGAAGCTTTCTTT
CASSYRTGNTEAFF
>once|TRBJ2-7|TRBD2|TRBV9
TGTGCCAGCAGCGAGGGGCCAGCGGGACTCGCCTACGAGCAGTACTTC
CASSEGPAGLAYEQYF
>-|TRBJ2-7|-|TRBV2
TGTGCCAGCAGTGTGAGAGAGCCTAGCGAGCAGTACTTC
CASSVREPSEQYF
>-|TRBJ2-1|TRBD2|TRBV5-6
TGTGCCAGCAGCGAAACCCTAGCGGGGGGGCCCCGGAATGAGCAGTTCTTC
CASSETLAGGPRNEQFF
>-|TRBJ2-1|TRBD2|TRBV7-3
TGTGCCAGCAGCAGGCTAGCGGGGGGTTACAATGAGCAGTTCTTC
CASSRLAGGYNEQFF
>-|TRBJ2-7|TRBD2|TRBV4-3
TGCGCCAGCAGCCAAGAAGGTAGCGGGATCCCGAGGGAGCAGTACTTC
CASSQEGSGIPREQYF
>-|TRBJ2-1|-|TRBV9
TGTGCCAGCAGCGTAGGTGACAGCACGAACTACAATGAGCAGTTCTTC
CASSVGDSTNYNEQFF
>-|TRBJ2-2|-|TRBV7-9
TGTGCCAGCAGCTTCTTACCCTCGGACACCGGGGAGCTGTTTTTT
CASSFLPSDTGELFF
>-|TRBJ1-1|-|TRBV5-6
TGTGCCAGCAGCTTCGAGGGCTTGAACACTGAAGCTTTCTTT
CASSFEGLNTEAFF
>-|TRBJ2-7|-|TRBV28
TGTGCCAGCAGTTTAGGGAGTTTCGAGCAGTACTTC
CASSLGSFEQYF
>few|TRBJ2-1|TRBD1|TRBV30
TGTGCCTGGAGTACAGGGACAGGGGGTCCCAATGAGCAGTTCTTC
CAWSTGTGGPNEQFF
>-|TRBJ2-7|-|TRBV4-3
TGCGCCAGCAGCAGAACTACAGGGTACCTCAGGGAGCAGTACTTC
CASSRTTGYLREQYF
>-|TRBJ2-3|TRBD2|TRBV5-1
TGCGCCAGCAGCAGACCGACTAGCGGGGGCACAGATACGCAGTATTTT
CASSRPTSGGTDTQYF
>few|TRBJ2-3|TRBD2|TRBV9
TGTGCCAGCAGCGTAGCTACCGGGCAGGACCTGAACGGAAGGACTAGCGGGACGGATACGCAGTATTTT
CASSVATGQDLNGRTSGTDTQYF
>-|TRBJ2-7|TRBD2|TRBV6-1
TGTGCCAGCAGTGCGGGGGGGAGCTCCTACGAGCAGTACTTC
CASSAGGSSYEQYF
>-|TRBJ2-5|-|TRBV9
TGTGCCAGCAACCTAGGGGCCCCCCAAGAGACCCAGTACTTC
CASNLGAPQETQYF
>-|TRBJ2-3|-|TRBV7-9
TGTGCCAGCAGCTTAGGTTTGATGAGGGAGACAGATACGCAGTATTTT
CASSLGLMRETDTQYF
>-|TRBJ2-1|TRBD2|TRBV30
TGTGCCTGGAGTGTACGGCGCGGGAGGGCAAGGTACAATGAGCAGTTCTTC
CAWSVRRGRARYNEQFF
>-|TRBJ1-4|-|TRBV27
TGTGCCAGCAGTTTATCGAGGCAGGGCCGGGAAAAACTGTTTTTT
CASSLSRQGREKLFF
>-|TRBJ2-5|-|TRBV30
TGTGCCTGGAATCGGGGGAGAGGATTTATTTTTCAAGAGACCCAGTACTTC
CAWNRGRGFIFQETQYF
>-|TRBJ2-7|TRBD1|TRBV7-8
TGTGCCAGCAGCCCGGGGGACAGGGGAAGGGAGCAGTACTTC
CASSPGDRGREQYF
>-|TRBJ1-5|TRBD1|TRBV6-1
TGTGCCAGCAAGGACAGGGGGCATAGTCAGCCCCAGCATTTT
CASKDRGHSQPQHF
>-|TRBJ2-1|-|TRBV9
TGTGCCAGCAGCGTATCAGGGTACTCCTACAATGAGCAGTTCTTC
CASSVSGYSYNEQFF
>-|TRBJ1-4|TRBD1|TRBV28
TGTGCCAGCAGGGTACGGGGTTACTCCCACAGGGGGCCAACTAATGAAAAACTGTTTTTT
CASRVRGYSHRGPTNEKLFF
>few|TRBJ2-1|TRBD2|TRBV18
TGTGCCAGCTCAACCGGGACTAGCGGGAAATACAATGAGCAGTTCTTC
CASSTGTSGKYNEQFF
>-|TRBJ1-1|-|TRBV6-5
TGTGCCAGCAGTTACTCCCAGGGCACTGAAGCTTTCTTT
CASSYSQGTEAFF
>-|TRBJ1-4|-|TRBV4-1
TGCGCCAGCAGTAGCACCCGGGGGGAAAAACTGTTTTTT
CASSSTRGEKLFF
>-|TRBJ1-2|-|TRBV20-1
TGCAGTGGTAAGCCTAACTATGGCTACACCTTC
CSGKPNYGYTF
>-|TRBJ2-7|-|TRBV7-6
TGTGCCAGCAGCTTAATCACGGGCTACGAGCAGTACTTC
CASSLITGYEQYF
>few|TRBJ1-1|-|TRBV5-1
TGCGCCAGCAGCTTGCGTTCAGAATTGAACACTGAAGCTTTCTTT
CASSLRSELNTEAFF
>once|TRBJ2-1|-|TRBV7-9
TGTGCCAGCTGGCCCTTATCGCAGTTCTTC
CASWPLSQFF
>-|TRBJ1-2|TRBD1|TRBV6-5
TGTGCCAGCAGAACCCGGACAGGGCTTCTTAATGGCTACCCCTTC
CASRTRTGLLNGYPF